This T cell receptor (beta chain) comes out of a study of cytomegalovirus exposure and HLA in healthy donors. The V and J ends lost 6 bases and 0 bases respectively, with 5 bases between them. Germline assignment: CDR1 LNHNV and CDR2 YYDKDF (reference sequence). This CDR3 region has 12 residues. Primers for the PCR totalled 60 Vbeta and 13 Jbeta. The protocol was immunoSEQ multiplex PCR, while the TCRdb copy is restricted to in-frame clones and leaves out a portion. The repertoire holds around 150,000 clones, with approximately 79% as singletons. Note on this clone: No antigen is known for it.

Study results and limitations: The study recorded 150 to 200 TCR beta chains that were cytomegalovirus-associated. An analysis done earlier found most TCR beta V segments productive about 87% or about 30% of the time. In a later analysis, TCR association rates varied by HLA locus: DRB1 most, HLA-C fewest.

This TCR was sampled from a man aged 45-60 years in good health and CMV-seropositive. The sample taken for sequencing was PBMCs. The chain is built from TRBV15 and TRBJ1-2; D gene uncertain. The CDR3 DNA follows: TGTGCCACCAGTGCAGCTAACTATGGCTACACCTTC. This translates into CATSAANYGYTF. Full variable domain (missing parts from reference TRBV15 and TRBJ1-2): DAMVIQNPRYQVTQFGKPVTLSCSQTLNHNVMYWYQQKSSQAPKLLFHYYDKDFNNEADTPDNFQSRRPNTSFCFLDIRSPGLGDTAMYLCATSAANYGYTFGSGTRLTVV.